The next 3 T cell receptor beta chains were all read from a single sample in a study of CD8 T cells in Susac syndrome. A quantity of 0.5 to 1 ug RNA underwent reverse transcription using random hexamers. One entry per CDR3 protein, called by TCRdb with MiXCR from the immunoSEQ multiplex PCR reads. The table has some 190,000 distinct CDR3 sequences, 90% to 95% seen once. The specimen was CD4+ T cells from PBMCs. All receptors come from a human donor in good health.

This rearrangement joins TRBV5-1 to TRBJ1-1; TRBD1 is a possible D gene (5 bases). The germline V gene has CDR1 SGHRS and CDR2 YFSETQ. The CDR3 covers 15 residues. V was shortened by 1 base and J by 5 bases, with 15 bases between the two germline ends. CDR3 nucleotide sequence: TGCGCCAGCAGCTTGATTGGACATGGGGGAACTGAAGCTTTCTTT. It yields the protein CASSLIGHGGTEAFF. The whole variable domain, remainder taken from reference TRBV5-1 and TRBJ1-1, is KAGVTQTPRYLIKTRGQQVTLSCSPISGHRSVSWYQQTPGQGLQFLFEYFSETQRNKGNFPGRFSGRQFSNSRSEMNVSTLELGDSALYLCASSLIGHGGTEAFFGQGTRLTVV.

The chain uses TRBV5-1 and TRBJ2-5; D possibly matches TRBD1 or TRBD2 (5 bases each). V was shortened by 4 bases and J by 8 bases, with 27 bases between the two germline ends. The CDR3 spans 17 residues. The germline CDR1 and CDR2 sequences are SGHRS and YFSETQ. CDR3 bases: TGCGCCAGCAGCCGCTCCGGGACCCGGGTGATCGTAGATACCCAGTACTTC. It is translated as CASSRSGTRVIVDTQYF.

This chain links TRBV4-1 with TRBJ2-3; D is uncertain. CDR1 MGHRA and CDR2 YSYEKL come from the germline V gene. This CDR3 region has 13 residues. V dropped 3 bases and J dropped 6 bases, with 10 bases sitting between them. The CDR3 DNA reads as TGCGCCAGCAGCCAGCTCCAGGCGGATACGCAGTATTTT. Encoded protein: CASSQLQADTQYF.